The 23 T cell receptor beta chains below all came from one sample that was sequenced in a study of type 1 regulatory T cells (TCRdb year 2021). Sequencing used an Illumina MiSeq. Using fastp at Q25 and MiXCR, TCRdb reprocessed the public reads and kept productive beta chains. All rows with the same CDR3 protein become a single entry with the most common DNA and genes. The table for this sample lists roughly 67,000 distinct CDR3 sequences; nearly 65% of them were counted only once. Together, the top ten hold 7.6% of the sample. These receptors lack a known antigen. Sequencing was carried out using cultured T cells, either the whole culture or a sorted T cell fraction (not recorded which). Per the publication, the cell subset or site label means: Tr1-enriched cell product generated in vitro against host alloantigens. Receptors were obtained from a human donor in good health.

In this sample, this clonotype turned up a few times. This chain connects TRBV19 to TRBJ2-2; D is undetermined. The CDR3 is 15 residues long. V was cut by 4 bases and J by 4 bases, with 13 bases left in between. Germline V gene lookup returns CDR1 LNHDA and CDR2 SQIVND (reference sequence). The CDR3 region has the DNA TGTGCCAGTAGTAAGGACCCGGCGGTCACCGGGGAGCTGTTTTTT. It translates to CASSKDPAVTGELFF.

V is TRBV5-4 and J is TRBJ2-2; no definite D call. This CDR3 is built from 14 residues. Trimming took off 9 bases at V and 4 bases at J, with 16 bases between the two ends. Germline V CDR1 and CDR2: SGHNT, YYREEE (reference sequence). The CDR3 nucleotides read TGTGCCATGCTTGTAGCCGGAAGCACCGGGGAGCTGTTTTTT. The encoded protein is CAMLVAGSTGELFF.

The chain is built from TRBV7-2 and TRBJ1-2, with 7 positions matching TRBD1. Unmatched junction bases numbered 14, after V lost 5 bases and J lost 8 bases. This CDR3 spans 15 amino acids. Per germline, CDR1 SGHTA and CDR2 FQGNSA. CDR3 in amino acids: CASSREGAPAEGYTF. The CDR3 nucleotides are TGTGCCAGCAGCAGAGAGGGGGCCCCCGCGGAGGGCTACACCTTC.

This clonotype was detected only a few times. The chain's CDR3 is CASSLGYPDTQYF. As DNA, the CDR3 is TGCGCCAGCAGCTTGGGGTATCCAGATACGCAGTATTTT. V is TRBV5-1 and J is TRBJ2-3, with no clear D. The CDR3 totals 13 residues. Trimming removed 0 bases at V and 4 bases at J, with 6 bases between. CDR1 and CDR2 (germline): SGHRS, YFSETQ. Complete variable domain (other parts from reference TRBV5-1 and TRBJ2-3): KAGVTQTPRYLIKTRGQQVTLSCSPISGHRSVSWYQQTPGQGLQFLFEYFSETQRNKGNFPGRFSGRQFSNSRSEMNVSTLELGDSALYLCASSLGYPDTQYFGPGTRLTVL.

This chain connects TRBV7-3 to TRBJ2-1; no reliable D call. Trimming took off 2 bases at V and 7 bases at J, with 6 bases between the two ends. The germline gives CDR1 SGHTA, CDR2 FQGTGA. The CDR3 totals 12 residues. CDR3 sequence reads: CASSLYGNEQFF. The CDR3 nucleotides are TGTGCCAGCAGCTTATATGGAAATGAGCAGTTCTTC. The full variable domain, with the rest looked up from reference TRBV7-3 and TRBJ2-1, is GAGVSQTPSNKVTEKGKYVELRCDPISGHTALYWYRQSLGQGPEFLIYFQGTGAADDSGLPNDRFFAVRPEGSVSTLKIQRTERGDSAVYLCASSLYGNEQFFGPGTRLTVL.

This chain joins TRBV11-2 and TRBJ2-1; TRBD1 agrees at 8 bases. The J segment lost 8 bases and the V segment lost 1 base, leaving 4 bases of the junction unmatched. Germline lookup yields CDR1 SGHAT and CDR2 FQNNGV. The CDR3 has 14 residues. CDR3 in amino acids: CASSLGQGSHEQFF. The CDR3 coding sequence is TGTGCCAGCAGCTTAGGACAGGGGTCACATGAGCAGTTCTTC.

The chain is built from TRBV3-1 and TRBJ1-4; 7 positions match TRBD1. Losses at the gene ends were 1 base for V and 11 bases for J; bases not matched to a gene: 7. The CDR3 has 14 residues. Germline CDR1 and CDR2: LGHDT and YNNKEL (reference sequence). The CDR3 loop is CASSQGTGGEKLFF. For the CDR3, the DNA is TGTGCCAGCAGCCAAGGGACAGGAGGAGAGAAACTGTTTTTT.

The rearrangement links TRBV5-4 to TRBJ1-5; D unresolved. From germline, CDR1 is SGHNT and CDR2 YYREEE (reference sequence). The CDR3 totals 12 residues. The V end was cut by 0 bases, the J end by 7 bases, with 5 bases between. The CDR3 here is CASSLDNQPQHF. The CDR3 DNA follows: TGTGCCAGCAGCTTGGATAACCAGCCCCAGCATTTT.

The chain has TRBV18 and TRBJ1-1, with a tentative D call TRBD1 (5 bases). This CDR3 is 15 amino acids long. V was shortened by 3 bases and J by 5 bases, with 16 bases between the two germline ends. Germline lookup yields CDR1 KGHSH and CDR2 LQKENI. The CDR3 sequence: CASSPSSGDGTEAFF. The CDR3, as DNA: TGTGCCAGCTCACCTTCATCGGGGGATGGGACTGAAGCTTTCTTT.

The chain employs TRBV15 and TRBJ1-2, with D unresolved. V lost 5 bases and J lost 2, with 15 bases in between. Germline V gene lookup returns CDR1 LNHNV and CDR2 YYDKDF (reference sequence). The CDR3 sequence is 15 residues long. The CDR3 DNA reads TGTGCCACCAGCGGAGGGAGAGGAGCGAACTATGGCTACACCTTC. Translated, it gives CATSGGRGANYGYTF. The full variable domain, completed using reference TRBV15 and TRBJ1-2, is DAMVIQNPRYQVTQFGKPVTLSCSQTLNHNVMYWYQQKSSQAPKLLFHYYDKDFNNEADTPDNFQSRRPNTSFCFLDIRSPGLGDTAMYLCATSGGRGANYGYTFGSGTRLTVV.

In its sample, this clonotype was seen a few times. The chain links TRBV20-1 to TRBJ2-1; D is unclear. The germline V and J ends were trimmed by 5 bases and 3 bases, with 14 bases remaining between them. This CDR3 comprises 14 residues. CDR1 and CDR2 from the germline V gene are DFQATT and SNEGSKA (reference sequence). The CDR3 bases are TGCAGTGCTCTCGTCCCACCAGACTACAATGAGCAGTTCTTC. It specifies CSALVPPDYNEQFF.

CDR3 loop: CSARETGTAFF. The CDR3 DNA is TGCAGTGCTAGAGAGACAGGGACAGCTTTCTTT. The V gene is TRBV20-1, the J gene TRBJ1-1; TRBD1 matches at 7 bases. Looked up from germline, CDR1 is DFQATT and CDR2 is SNEGSKA (reference sequence). The CDR3 length is 11 residues. V lost 0 bases, J lost 10 bases, and 2 bases stayed unmatched.

The rearrangement links TRBV6-6 to TRBJ2-1; TRBD2 agrees at 9 bases. The junction had 6 bases not matched to a gene; V was cut back by 0 bases and J by 6 bases. Germline V lookup: CDR1 MNHNY, CDR2 SVGAGI (reference sequence). This CDR3 comprises 16 residues. The CDR3 here is CASSYSGGRAANEQFF. The DNA for the CDR3 is TGTGCCAGCAGTTACTCCGGCGGGAGGGCCGCCAATGAGCAGTTCTTC.

Regarding this clonotype: Mismatch with germline at one junction end may stem from a read error. This chain links TRBV7-9 with TRBJ1-1; tentatively, D is TRBD1 (6 bases). Germline loops: CDR1 SEHNR, CDR2 FQNEAQ (reference sequence). The length of the CDR3 is 13 residues. The CDR3 bases are TGTGTCAGCAGCCTGGGACAGAACACTGAAGCTTTCTTT. Residues: CVSSLGQNTEAFF.

The V gene is TRBV4-2, the J gene TRBJ2-3; 9 nucleotides line up with TRBD1. V trimming: 4 bases; J trimming: 5 bases; junction bases outside the gene matches: 4. The CDR3 sequence is 14 residues long. CDR1 and CDR2 from the germline V gene are LGHNA and YNFKEQ. The CDR3 nucleotides read TGTGCCAGCAGCCCCCGGGACAGGGAAGATACGCAGTATTTT. As protein: CASSPRDREDTQYF.

This clonotype was observed a few times. The genes are TRBV20-1 and TRBJ2-3; 9 bases map to TRBD2. V lost 5 bases to trimming and J lost 5 bases; unmatched junction nucleotides: 5. CDR3 length equals 13 residues. The germline CDR1 and CDR2 sequences are DFQATT and SNEGSKA (reference sequence). The chain's CDR3 is CSACGRAGDTQYF. CDR3 in DNA: TGCAGTGCTTGCGGGAGGGCTGGAGATACGCAGTATTTT.

The chain joins TRBV12-3 or TRBV12-4 to TRBJ2-1; 7 nucleotides line up with TRBD2. The CDR3 covers 15 residues. V trimming: 3 bases; J trimming: 9 bases; junction bases outside the gene matches: 11. CDR3 DNA: TGTGCCAGCAGTTTGGCCGCTGGCGGGAGCGCTGAGCAGTTCTTC. It translates to CASSLAAGGSAEQFF.

The V call is TRBV20-1, the J call TRBJ2-6; D ambiguous. The V and J ends lost 1 base and 0 bases respectively, with 4 bases between them. The CDR3 spans 14 residues. Looked up from germline, CDR1 is DFQATT and CDR2 is SNEGSKA (reference sequence). The CDR3 here is CSARVGSGANVLTF. The CDR3 coding sequence is TGCAGTGCTAGAGTGGGCTCTGGGGCCAACGTCCTGACTTTC.

V usage is TRBV15 and J usage is TRBJ1-1; TRBD1 agrees at 7 bases. Germline values: CDR1 LNHNV, CDR2 YYDKDF (reference sequence). There are 14 residues in the CDR3. With 2 bases clipped from V and 4 bases from J, the junction kept 4 bases outside the gene matches. CDR3: CATSRPGQPTEAFF. CDR3 nucleotides: TGTGCCACCAGCAGACCGGGACAGCCCACTGAAGCTTTCTTT.

This clonotype occurred a few times. The gene calls are TRBV7-3 and TRBJ2-2; 10 bases map to TRBD2. With V trimmed by 5 bases and J by 6 bases, 9 bases remained unmatched. Germline values: CDR1 SGHTA, CDR2 FQGTGA. The CDR3 consists of 16 residues. Written as DNA, the CDR3 is TGTGCCAGCAGCGCCGGACTAGCGGAGTCCCCCGGGGAGCTGTTTTTT. It is translated as CASSAGLAESPGELFF.

This chain connects TRBV5-6 to TRBJ2-7; D is undetermined. V shed 3 bases and J shed 0 bases, with 4 bases lying between them. The CDR3 spans 12 residues. Germline assignment: CDR1 SGHDT and CDR2 YYEEEE. DNA for the CDR3: TGTGCCAGCAGCTCCTACTCCTACGAGCAGTACTTC. Translated, it gives CASSSYSYEQYF.

The V call is TRBV4-1, the J call TRBJ2-5, with 14 bases lining up with TRBD2. This CDR3 spans 17 amino acids. The trim removed 0 bases at V and 5 bases at J, leaving 5 bases unmatched. Germline V lookup: CDR1 MGHRA, CDR2 YSYEKL. CDR3 sequence reads: CASSQDGTSGRGETQYF. CDR3 nucleotide sequence: TGCGCCAGCAGCCAAGACGGGACTAGCGGGAGAGGGGAGACCCAGTACTTC.

This clonotype has just a few counts. This sequence joins TRBV28 and TRBJ1-5; 8 bases map to TRBD1. The germline CDR1 and CDR2 sequences are MDHEN and SYDVKM. The CDR3 extends over 17 amino acids. With 5 bases clipped from V and 4 bases from J, the junction kept 13 bases outside the gene matches. DNA for the CDR3: TGTGCCAGCAGTCCAGGCAGGGGGCCCCTTAGGAATCAGCCCCAGCATTTT. Amino acids: CASSPGRGPLRNQPQHF.